The clone carrying this TCR beta chain was picked up a small number of times. This sample stems from a study of blood T cell repertoires in COVID-19. Germline V lookup: CDR1 MDHEN, CDR2 SYDVKM. V gave up 6 bases and J gave up 3 bases, with 8 bases separating them. CDR3 length: 12 amino acids. Sequenced by immunoSEQ multiplex PCR; TCRdb stores in-frame clones only, minus some. Altogether about 140,000 clones are present, 70% to 85% being singletons, with the ten largest covering roughly 8.6%. This chain links TRBV28 with TRBJ1-2, with D possibly being TRBD1 (5 bases). The TCR sequence derives from a woman of 80 years or more in a cohort sampled during active or convalescent COVID-19. The sequenced sample consisted of peripheral blood. CDR3 protein: CASSAGYYGYTF. CDR3 bases: TGTGCCAGCAGCGCAGGGTACTATGGCTACACCTTC.